What follows describes a single TCR beta chain. What it binds is unknown. TCRdb's table, derived via immunoSEQ multiplex PCR, lists solely in-frame clones and lacks some. The table lists about 10,000 clones, about 90% of them singletons. This entry belongs to a study of graft-versus-host responses after intestinal transplantation. The study, taken as a whole, reports: The authors found GvH clones in recipient marrow, some appearing first in ileum or blood.

V lost 6 bases and J 0 bases, leaving 15 bases between the germline ends. Germline CDR1 is SGDLS and CDR2 is YYNGEE. The CDR3 loop spans 15 amino acids. V usage is TRBV9 and J usage is TRBJ1-1, with D perhaps matching TRBD1 (6 bases). The sample in question was PBMCs, obtained approximately 42 days after intestinal transplant. This clonotype was obtained from a human patient who received an intestinal transplant, so some T cells may come from the graft donor. CDR3 nucleotide sequence: TGTGCCAGCACCCCAGGGGAGTGGATGAACACTGAAGCTTTCTTT. Its protein is CASTPGEWMNTEAFF.